The clone carrying this T cell receptor beta chain showed up just once. The CDR3 length is 15 residues. Germline CDR1 SGHVS, CDR2 FNYEAQ. Each CDR3 protein gets one entry after TCRdb re-called the PCR reads with MiXCR. The profile shows about 15,000 distinct CDR3 sequences, about 56% of them singletons. This sample was taken from a study of tumor-infiltrating lymphocytes in oesophageal squamous cell carcinoma. This receptor was obtained from a male donor with esophageal squamous cell carcinoma. This rearrangement joins TRBV7-6 to TRBJ2-1; TRBD1 matches 12 bases. The J call may be mistaken, given a closer DNA end match to TRBJ2-5. Input material: esophageal tumor tissue. DNA for the CDR3: TGTGCCAGCAGCCCGGGACAGGGGGCAGGAGAGACCCAGTACTTC. It is translated as CASSPGQGAGETQYF.